This record looks at one T cell receptor beta chain sequence and its context. The antigen is unknown. The sample comes from a study of T cell repertoires in cytomegalovirus infection. The study, taken as a whole, reports: Ex vivo, HLA-C-restricted CMV-specific TCR beta clonotypes prevailed over the rest of the response. Frequencies of public TCR beta families were cumulated, and this identified carriers of CMV plus the relevant HLA.

The ends were cut back, 4 bases at V and 9 bases at J, with 19 bases in the middle. Germline-derived CDR1 and CDR2 are MNHNY and SVGAGI (reference sequence). The CDR3 consists of 15 residues. MiXCR, run by TCRdb on the reads, gives a single entry per CDR3 protein. The sample lists a few hundred thousand distinct CDR3 sequences, 25% to 35% seen once, with 15% to 25% in the top ten. The sequencing used cultured PBMCs, collected from culture after CMV antigen stimulation. The V gene is TRBV6-6, the J gene TRBJ2-1; D possibly matches TRBD1 or TRBD2 (5 bases each). This TCR was sampled from a human donor in good health (CMV status not recorded). Some clones in this sample may be carry-over from other donors' samples. The CDR3, as DNA: TGTGCCAGCAGTTCCGGGGCCGACGGGTCGGGTGAGCAGTTCTTC. Translating gives CASSSGADGSGEQFF.